These 20 T cell receptor beta chains came from one sample sequenced in a study of early T cells in non-severe SARS-CoV-2 infection. TCRdb used MiXCR to reprocess the 5' RACE reads, holding one entry per CDR3 protein. This sample has 98,000 or so distinct CDR3 sequences, with about 11% found just once. The source material was whole blood. The receptors derive from an adult who was a healthcare worker with PCR-confirmed SARS-CoV-2 infection or an uninfected control (not recorded which).

This clonotype has at least ten counts. The CDR3 protein is CATSDPGLVGGDGYTF. In nucleotides, the CDR3 is TGTGCCACCAGTGATCCCGGGTTGGTAGGAGGGGATGGCTACACCTTC. The chain is built from TRBV24-1 and TRBJ1-2; a possible D gene is TRBD1 (5 bases). Germline CDR1 reads KGHDR; CDR2 reads SFDVKD. CDR3 length: 16 residues. V lost 3 bases to trimming and J lost 6 bases, with 19 bases between them.

The chain has TRBV6-5 and TRBJ1-2, with D maybe TRBD1 (6 bases). This CDR3 comprises 13 residues. The germline CDR1 and CDR2 sequences are MNHEY and SVGAGI. Trimming pared 2 bases from V and 3 bases from J, leaving 7 bases between. CDR3 residues: CASSYEGDYGYTF. The CDR3 DNA reads TGTGCCAGCAGTTACGAGGGGGACTATGGCTACACCTTC.

The V call is TRBV7-3, the J call TRBJ2-5; no clear D gene. This CDR3 has 14 residues. CDR1 is SGHTA, CDR2 FQGTGA, per germline. Deletions cut 0 bases from V and 0 bases from J, with 5 bases between. CDR3 nucleotide sequence: TGTGCCAGCAGCTTAACGGCAAACCAAGAGACCCAGTACTTC. This codes for CASSLTANQETQYF. The complete variable domain, with remaining parts taken from reference TRBV7-3 and TRBJ2-5, reads GAGVSQTPSNKVTEKGKYVELRCDPISGHTALYWYRQSLGQGPEFLIYFQGTGAADDSGLPNDRFFAVRPEGSVSTLKIQRTERGDSAVYLCASSLTANQETQYFGPGTRLLVL.

The sample holds many counts of this clonotype. The chain combines TRBV20-1 with TRBJ2-7, with D possibly matching TRBD2 (5 bases). The ends were cut back, 5 bases at V and 7 bases at J, with 18 bases in the middle. The CDR3 totals 13 residues. Germline loops: CDR1 DFQATT, CDR2 SNEGSKA (reference sequence). The CDR3 protein is CSALSLGPGEQYF. Written as DNA, the CDR3 is TGCAGTGCTCTATCCCTAGGCCCGGGGGAGCAGTACTTC.

This clonotype was detected ten times or more. This chain joins TRBV20-1 and TRBJ2-3, with D maybe TRBD2 (5 bases). Germline V gene lookup returns CDR1 DFQATT and CDR2 SNEGSKA (reference sequence). The CDR3 runs 16 residues. Deletions cut 5 bases from V and 0 bases from J, with 18 bases between. The CDR3 DNA sequence: TGCAGTGCTGACCCCCCCTGGAGGTCGAGCACAGATACGCAGTATTTT. Its translation: CSADPPWRSSTDTQYF.

Ten or more counts support this clonotype. V and J are TRBV7-9 and TRBJ1-1, with 11 positions matching TRBD1. Germline loops: CDR1 SEHNR, CDR2 FQNEAQ (reference sequence). The V and J ends lost 2 bases and 4 bases, in that order; junction bases with no gene match: 9. CDR3 length: 17 residues. DNA of the CDR3: TGTGCCAGCAGCTTATGGGACAGGGGGGACGTGACCACTGAAGCTTTCTTT. This encodes CASSLWDRGDVTTEAFF.

In its sample, this clonotype was seen many times. The V and J genes are TRBV12-3 or TRBV12-4 and TRBJ2-5; D ambiguous. Trimming removed 6 bases from V and 4 bases from J, with 6 bases in between. The CDR3 is made up of 11 amino acids. CDR3 sequence reads: CASSQRETQYF. CDR3 DNA sequence: TGTGCCAGCAGCCAAAGAGAGACCCAGTACTTC.

The sample holds many counts of this clonotype. V gene TRBV21-1 combines with J gene TRBJ2-4; the table's D call of TRBD1 was not tested on the DNA. TRBV21-1 counts as a pseudogene. The CDR3 is 19 residues long. The CDR3 DNA is TGTGCCAGCAGCACGCGCCGGGACCCAAGGTTGGGGGCCAAAAACATTCAGTACTTC. Amino acid sequence: CASSTRRDPRLGAKNIQYF.

This clonotype was picked up a small number of times. The genes are TRBV20-1 and TRBJ2-2, with 10 bases lining up with TRBD2. The CDR3 totals 15 residues. Losses at the gene ends were 3 bases for V and 5 bases for J; bases not matched to a gene: 6. In germline, CDR1 is DFQATT, CDR2 SNEGSKA (reference sequence). The CDR3 sequence: CSARGLAGVTGELFF. The CDR3 region has the DNA TGCAGTGCTAGGGGGCTAGCGGGAGTGACCGGGGAGCTGTTTTTT.

In this sample, this clonotype turned up a few times. The V and J genes are TRBV7-3 and TRBJ1-3; D not certain. Trimming removed 5 bases from V and 4 bases from J, with 9 bases in between. Per germline, CDR1 SGHTA and CDR2 FQGTGA. CDR3 length: 13 residues. CDR3 sequence: CASSDQQGNTIYF. DNA of the CDR3: TGTGCCAGCAGCGATCAACAGGGAAACACCATATATTTT.

This clonotype showed up many times. The chain employs TRBV29-1 and TRBJ1-1; D unresolved. The CDR3 runs 15 residues. Deletions cut 3 bases from V and 4 bases from J, with 18 bases between. Germline-derived CDR1 and CDR2 are SQVTM and ANQGSEA. This chain's CDR3 is CSVDPRDLGVTEAFF. The CDR3 DNA reads as TGCAGCGTTGATCCCCGTGACCTCGGAGTCACTGAAGCTTTCTTT.

In its sample, this clonotype was seen a few times. V and J are TRBV3-1 and TRBJ2-7, with D unclear. Trimming left V 1 base short and J 2 bases short, with 9 bases between. CDR1 is LGHDT, CDR2 YNNKEL, per germline (reference sequence). This CDR3 spans 14 amino acids. CDR3 loop: CASSQAGDTYEQYF. The CDR3 coding sequence is TGTGCCAGCAGCCAAGCTGGGGATACCTACGAGCAGTACTTC.

In this sample, this clonotype turned up a few times. This chain joins TRBV12-3 or TRBV12-4 and TRBJ2-5, with TRBD1 matching over 9 bases. V lost 6 bases to trimming and J lost 7 bases; unmatched junction nucleotides: 9. This CDR3 comprises 14 residues. CDR3 protein: CASRGDRARATQYF. In DNA, the CDR3 is TGTGCCAGCAGAGGGGACAGGGCTCGCGCGACCCAGTACTTC.

J is TRBJ2-3 and V is TRBV12-3 or TRBV12-4; TRBD2 might be the D (6 bases). V lost 6 bases and J lost 6, with 16 bases in between. The CDR3 has 14 amino acids. The CDR3 DNA follows: TGTGCCAGCAGCTATACGGGAGCGGGCGATACGCAGTATTTT. It translates to CASSYTGAGDTQYF.

The rearrangement uses TRBV5-1 and TRBJ2-2, with D perhaps TRBD2 (6 bases). V was cut by 0 bases and J by 4 bases, with 7 bases left in between. CDR3 size: 14 residues. The germline gives CDR1 SGHRS, CDR2 YFSETQ. The CDR3 reads CASSLELATGELFF. The CDR3 nucleotides are TGCGCCAGCAGCTTGGAACTAGCCACCGGGGAGCTGTTTTTT.

This clonotype was counted many times. The V gene is TRBV5-1, the J gene TRBJ1-1, with D unclear. The CDR3 covers 15 residues. Looked up from germline, CDR1 is SGHRS and CDR2 is YFSETQ. The germline V and J ends were trimmed by 5 bases and 4 bases, with 18 bases remaining between them. For the CDR3, the DNA is TGCGCCAGCAGAGGGCCGGGGATGGAAGGCACTGAAGCTTTCTTT. Amino acids: CASRGPGMEGTEAFF.

V gene TRBV28 combines with J gene TRBJ2-7; D call uncertain. This CDR3 comprises 13 residues. V was pared by 5 bases and J by 1 base, with 9 bases between. Germline V gives CDR1 MDHEN, CDR2 SYDVKM. CDR3 sequence reads: CASSPLGSYEQYF. CDR3 nucleotides: TGTGCCAGCAGTCCCTTAGGTTCCTACGAGCAGTACTTC.

In this sample, this clonotype turned up a few times. The rearrangement links TRBV28 to TRBJ2-1, with D perhaps matching TRBD1 or TRBD2 (6 bases each). Germline values: CDR1 MDHEN, CDR2 SYDVKM. The CDR3 spans 14 residues. Deletions cut 4 bases from V and 6 bases from J, with 13 bases between. CDR3 sequence reads: CASSSKGGRNEQFF. The CDR3, as DNA: TGTGCCAGCAGTTCAAAGGGGGGACGCAATGAGCAGTTCTTC.

This clonotype was counted at least ten times. The chain couples TRBV18 to TRBJ1-3; no clear D gene. V lost 8 bases to trimming and J lost 3 bases, with 14 bases between them. CDR1 and CDR2 (germline): KGHSH, LQKENI. The CDR3 loop spans 14 amino acids. The chain's CDR3 is CASITNTRGNTIYF. The CDR3 DNA reads TGTGCCAGCATCACCAATACCCGTGGAAACACCATATATTTT.

The table lists this clonotype with many counts. This sequence joins TRBV19 and TRBJ1-5; D is undetermined. The CDR3 length is 15 residues. V gave up 2 bases and J gave up 3 bases, with 11 bases separating them. Germline lookup yields CDR1 LNHDA and CDR2 SQIVND (reference sequence). The CDR3 nucleotides are TGTGCCAGTAGTATAATCGGGCGGGACAATCAGCCCCAGCATTTT. Encoded protein: CASSIIGRDNQPQHF. The complete variable domain, with remaining parts taken from reference TRBV19 and TRBJ1-5, reads DGGITQSPKYLFRKEGQNVTLSCEQNLNHDAMYWYRQDPGQGLRLIYYSQIVNDFQKGDIAEGYSVSREKKESFPLTVTSAQKNPTAFYLCASSIIGRDNQPQHFGDGTRLSIL.